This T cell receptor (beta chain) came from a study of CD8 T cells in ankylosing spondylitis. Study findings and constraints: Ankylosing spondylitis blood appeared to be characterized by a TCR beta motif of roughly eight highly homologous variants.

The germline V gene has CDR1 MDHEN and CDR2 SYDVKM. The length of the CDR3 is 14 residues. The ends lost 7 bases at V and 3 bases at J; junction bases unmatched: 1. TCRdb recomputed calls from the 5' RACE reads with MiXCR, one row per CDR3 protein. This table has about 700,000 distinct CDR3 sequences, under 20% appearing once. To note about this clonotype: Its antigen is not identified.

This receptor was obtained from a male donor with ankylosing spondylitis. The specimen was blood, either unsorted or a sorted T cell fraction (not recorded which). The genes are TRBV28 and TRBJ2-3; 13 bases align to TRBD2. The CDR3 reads CASMTSGRTDTQYF. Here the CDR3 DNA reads TGTGCCAGCATGACTAGCGGGAGGACAGATACGCAGTATTTT.